The rows below give T cell receptor beta chains drawn from one sample of a study of blood T cell repertoires in COVID-19. Profiled with immunoSEQ multiplex PCR; TCRdb holds only in-frame clones, not every one. This table holds around 300,000 clones, nearly 90% found once. Sequenced sample: PBMCs or T cells enriched from blood (not recorded which). These TCRs come from a woman in her thirties who had recovered from COVID-19. The conserved cysteine and the conserved F or W are not part of the CDR3 here. Fields, in order: D gene, CDR3 length, J gene, V gene, CDR3 protein. A D gene is named only where the DNA matches it firmly.

TRBD1 | 13 | TRBJ2-5 | TRBV9 | ASSVATTGKETQY
NA | 13 | TRBJ1-4 | TRBV27 | ASSLSWGAPEKLF
TRBD1 | 13 | TRBJ2-1 | TRBV12-5 | ASAQRDRGLHEQF
TRBD1 | 13 | TRBJ1-1 | TRBV2 | ASSGSTGGLIGAF
TRBD1 | 16 | TRBJ1-5 | TRBV2 | ASSAGTGALISNQPQH
NA | 13 | TRBJ2-5 | TRBV28 | ASSLTGRGSETQY
NA | 9 | TRBJ2-1 | TRBV20-1 | SASTYNEQF
TRBD2 | 13 | TRBJ2-7 | TRBV9 | ASSETSGTIYEQY
NA | 14 | TRBJ1-4 | TRBV28 | ASSLKGARGMKNCF
TRBD2 | 14 | TRBJ2-1 | TRBV5-6 | ASSARLAGAYNEQF
NA | 12 | TRBJ1-1 | TRBV10-3 | AISDPRQRTEAF
TRBD1 | 12 | TRBJ1-2 | TRBV5-1 | ASSKTGIGYGYT
NA | 12 | TRBJ2-5 | TRBV19 | ASSIRASVETQY
TRBD2 | 11 | TRBJ2-7 | TRBV28 | ASSLIAGYEQY
NA | 10 | TRBJ2-7 | TRBV2 | AIQDRSYEQY
NA | 13 | TRBJ2-5 | TRBV5-1 | ASSLGQGGRETQY
NA | 12 | TRBJ1-1 | TRBV4-3 | ASSQEQKRTEAF
NA | 10 | TRBJ1-1 | TRBV19 | ASGGSGPEAF
TRBD1 | 13 | TRBJ1-5 | TRBV5-1 | ASSLAGTGDQPQH
NA | 9 | TRBJ1-1 | TRBV9 | ASSPVTQAF
TRBD1 | 13 | TRBJ1-2 | TRBV5-6 | ASSRTGGLTYGYT
NA | 10 | TRBJ2-1 | TRBV12-5 | ASGLGLDEQF
TRBD1 | 11 | TRBJ1-2 | TRBV5-1 | ASSLGQGDGYT
TRBD2 | 13 | TRBJ2-1 | TRBV2 | ASKWLAGSLNEQF
TRBD1 | 13 | TRBJ2-7 | TRBV7-9 | ASSSGRDRVHEQY
NA | 12 | TRBJ1-4 | TRBV5-1 | ASKQGDTVEKLF
TRBD1 | 19 | TRBJ1-1 | TRBV14 | ASSQDFAAKTGWTLNTEAF
TRBD2 | 13 | TRBJ2-7 | TRBV10-2 | ASSELAGGAYEQY
NA | 12 | TRBJ1-5 | TRBV4-1 | ASSQEGGNQPQH
NA | 11 | TRBJ1-2 | TRBV19 | ASRSGANYGYT
NA | 9 | TRBJ2-1 | TRBV30 | AWSLYNEQF
NA | 12 | TRBJ2-7 | TRBV7-2 | ASSTWSQGYEQY
TRBD1 | 15 | TRBJ1-6 | TRBV28 | ASRTPRGRGYNSPLH
TRBD2 | 14 | TRBJ2-1 | TRBV4-1 | ASSQRLAGRYNEQF
NA | 15 | TRBJ1-1 | TRBV28 | ASSLRARTGMNTEAF
TRBD1 | 14 | TRBJ1-6 | TRBV13 | ASSAPSGQLHSPLH
NA | 17 | TRBJ2-5 | TRBV12-1 | ASSLKAIGTSGGVETQY
TRBD1 | 13 | TRBJ1-2 | TRBV4-1 | ASSPDRGTNYGYT
NA | 13 | TRBJ1-2 | TRBV11-1 | ASSTQRSEGYGYT
TRBD1 | 17 | TRBJ1-2 | TRBV4-2 | ASSLGQSQTGGRSYGYT
TRBD2 | 13 | TRBJ2-1 | TRBV10-3 | AISESVAGYNEQF
TRBD2 | 13 | TRBJ2-1 | TRBV20-1 | SASVSSGRDNEQF
TRBD1 | 14 | TRBJ2-3 | TRBV7-9 | ASSFFRTGFTDTQY